This TCR beta chain was sequenced during a study of blood T cell repertoires in COVID-19. The overall study: The United States, Italy and Spain were the sources of the acute and convalescent COVID-19 samples. The cDNA or gDNA used as material had been derived from T cells, B-cell-depleted T cells, or PBMCs.

In the original workflow: It was from reference gene primer amplification that nucleated cell counts were estimated. Data came from immunoSEQ multiplex PCR; TCRdb stores just in-frame clones and leaves some out. That table supplies the V and J calls and clone size; D and trimming were determined from the DNA. The repertoire includes approximately 120,000 clones, approximately 77% of them detected once, and roughly 20% sits in the top ten. The source material was peripheral blood. The TCR sequence derives from an elderly man with acute or convalescent COVID-19.

CDR3 protein: CASSVTGLNEKLFF. In DNA, the CDR3 is TGTGCCAGTAGTGTGACAGGCCTTAATGAAAAACTGTTTTTT. The chain combines TRBV19 with TRBJ1-4, with D maybe TRBD1 (6 bases). The CDR3 loop spans 14 amino acids. CDR1 is LNHDA, CDR2 SQIVND, per germline (reference sequence). The V gene lost 5 bases and the J gene lost 4 bases, with 11 bases spanning the gap.